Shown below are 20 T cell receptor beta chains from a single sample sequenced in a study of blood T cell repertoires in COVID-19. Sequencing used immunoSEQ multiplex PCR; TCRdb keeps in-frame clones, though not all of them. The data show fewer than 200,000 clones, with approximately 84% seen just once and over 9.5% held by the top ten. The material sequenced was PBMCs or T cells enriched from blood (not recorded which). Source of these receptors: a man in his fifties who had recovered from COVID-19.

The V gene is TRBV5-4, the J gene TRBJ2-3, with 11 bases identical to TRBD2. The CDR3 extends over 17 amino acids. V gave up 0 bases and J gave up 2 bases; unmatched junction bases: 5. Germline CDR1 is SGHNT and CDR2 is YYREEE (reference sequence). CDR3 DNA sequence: TGTGCCAGCAGCTTGGCACTAGCGGGGGATATCACAGATACGCAGTATTTT. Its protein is CASSLALAGDITDTQYF.

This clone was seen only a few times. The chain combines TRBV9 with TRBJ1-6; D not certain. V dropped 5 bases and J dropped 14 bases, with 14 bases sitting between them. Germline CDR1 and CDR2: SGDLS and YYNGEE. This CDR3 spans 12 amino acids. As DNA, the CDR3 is TGTGCCAGCAGTATCTCCGGGAGAACCCTCCACTTT. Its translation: CASSISGRTLHF.

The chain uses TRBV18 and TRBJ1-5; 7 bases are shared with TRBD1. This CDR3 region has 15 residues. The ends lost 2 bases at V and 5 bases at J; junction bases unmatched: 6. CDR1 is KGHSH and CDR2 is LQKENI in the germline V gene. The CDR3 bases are TGTGCCAGCTCACCAGGAGCAGGGGGATATCAGCCCCAGCATTTT. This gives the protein CASSPGAGGYQPQHF. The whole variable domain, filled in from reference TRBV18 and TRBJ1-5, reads NAGVMQNPRHLVRRRGQEARLRCSPMKGHSHVYWYRQLPEEGLKFMVYLQKENIIDESGMPKERFSAEFPKEGPSILRIQQVVRGDSAAYFCASSPGAGGYQPQHFGDGTRLSIL.

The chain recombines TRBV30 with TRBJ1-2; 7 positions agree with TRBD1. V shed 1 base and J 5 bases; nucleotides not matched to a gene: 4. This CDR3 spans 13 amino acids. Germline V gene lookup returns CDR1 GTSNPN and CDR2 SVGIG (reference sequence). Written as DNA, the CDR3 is TGTGCCTGGAGTGGGGGACAGAGGTATGGCTACACCTTC. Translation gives CAWSGGQRYGYTF.

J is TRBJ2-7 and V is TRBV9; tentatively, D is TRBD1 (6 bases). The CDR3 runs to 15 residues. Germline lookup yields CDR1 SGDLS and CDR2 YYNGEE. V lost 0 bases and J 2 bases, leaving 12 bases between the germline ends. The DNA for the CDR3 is TGTGCCAGCAGCGTAGAGGGGGACGGACCCTACGAGCAGTACTTC. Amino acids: CASSVEGDGPYEQYF.

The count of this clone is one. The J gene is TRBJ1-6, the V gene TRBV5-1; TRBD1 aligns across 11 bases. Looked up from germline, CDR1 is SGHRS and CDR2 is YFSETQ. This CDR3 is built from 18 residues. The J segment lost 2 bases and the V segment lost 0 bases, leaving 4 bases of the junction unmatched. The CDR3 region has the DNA TGCGCCAGCAGCTTGGAGGACAGGGGGCCGACCTATAATTCACCCCTCCACTTT. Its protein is CASSLEDRGPTYNSPLHF.

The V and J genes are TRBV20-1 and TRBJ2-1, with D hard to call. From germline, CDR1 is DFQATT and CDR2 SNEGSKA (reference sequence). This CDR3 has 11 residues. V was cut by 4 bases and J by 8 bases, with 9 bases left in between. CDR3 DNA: TGCAGTGCTATACCAGTGGATGAGCAGTTCTTC. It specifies CSAIPVDEQFF.

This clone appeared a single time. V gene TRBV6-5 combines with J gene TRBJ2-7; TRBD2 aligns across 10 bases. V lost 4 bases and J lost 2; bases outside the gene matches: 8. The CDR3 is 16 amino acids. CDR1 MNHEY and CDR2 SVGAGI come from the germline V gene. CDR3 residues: CASSSLRGLATYEQYF. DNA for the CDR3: TGTGCCAGCAGTTCACTTAGGGGACTAGCGACCTACGAGCAGTACTTC.

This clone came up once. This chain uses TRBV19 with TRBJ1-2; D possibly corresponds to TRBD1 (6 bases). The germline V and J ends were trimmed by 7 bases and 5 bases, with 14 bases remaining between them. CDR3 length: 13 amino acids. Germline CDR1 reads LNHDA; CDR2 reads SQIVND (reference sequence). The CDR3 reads CASKQGGEYGYTF. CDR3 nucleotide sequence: TGTGCCAGTAAACAGGGTGGTGAATATGGCTACACCTTC.

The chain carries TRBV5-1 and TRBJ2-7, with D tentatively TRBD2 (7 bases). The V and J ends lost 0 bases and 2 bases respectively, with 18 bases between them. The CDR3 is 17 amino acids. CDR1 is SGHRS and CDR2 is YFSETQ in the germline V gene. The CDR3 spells CASSLASRGGPPYEQYF. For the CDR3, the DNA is TGCGCCAGCAGCTTGGCCTCGAGGGGGGGACCTCCCTACGAGCAGTACTTC.

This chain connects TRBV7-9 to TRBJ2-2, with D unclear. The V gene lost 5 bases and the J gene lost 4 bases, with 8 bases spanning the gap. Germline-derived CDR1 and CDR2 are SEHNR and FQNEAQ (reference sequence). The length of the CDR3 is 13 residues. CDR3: CASSPHLTGELFF. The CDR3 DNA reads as TGTGCCAGCAGCCCACATCTCACCGGGGAGCTGTTTTTT.

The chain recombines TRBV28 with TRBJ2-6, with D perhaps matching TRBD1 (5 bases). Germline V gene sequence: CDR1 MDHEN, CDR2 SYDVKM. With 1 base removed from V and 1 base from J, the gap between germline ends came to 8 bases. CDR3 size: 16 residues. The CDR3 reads CASSLYPGSGANVLTF. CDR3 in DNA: TGTGCCAGCAGTTTATATCCAGGGTCTGGGGCCAACGTCCTGACTTTC.

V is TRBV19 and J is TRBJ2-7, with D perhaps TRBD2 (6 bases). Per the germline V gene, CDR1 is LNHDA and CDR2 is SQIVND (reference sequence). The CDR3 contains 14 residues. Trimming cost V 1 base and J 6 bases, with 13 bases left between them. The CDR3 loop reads CASSIGPGEREQYF. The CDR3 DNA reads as TGTGCCAGTAGTATAGGTCCGGGGGAGCGCGAGCAGTACTTC.

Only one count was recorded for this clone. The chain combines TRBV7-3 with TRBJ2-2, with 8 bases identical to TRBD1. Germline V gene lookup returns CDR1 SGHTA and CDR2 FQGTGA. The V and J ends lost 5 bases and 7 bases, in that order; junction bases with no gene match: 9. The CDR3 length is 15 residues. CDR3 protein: CASSGGQGDGGELFF. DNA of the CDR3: TGTGCCAGCAGCGGCGGACAGGGAGACGGCGGGGAGCTGTTTTTT.

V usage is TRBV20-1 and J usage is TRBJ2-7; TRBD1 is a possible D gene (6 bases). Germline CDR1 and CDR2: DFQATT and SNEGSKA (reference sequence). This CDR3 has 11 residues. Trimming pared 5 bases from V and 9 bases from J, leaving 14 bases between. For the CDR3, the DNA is TGCAGTGCTCCAGCACAGGGACGGCAGTACTTC. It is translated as CSAPAQGRQYF.

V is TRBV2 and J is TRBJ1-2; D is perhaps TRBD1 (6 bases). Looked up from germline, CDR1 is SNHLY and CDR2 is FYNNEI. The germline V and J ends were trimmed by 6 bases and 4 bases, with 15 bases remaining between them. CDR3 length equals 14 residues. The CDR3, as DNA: TGTGCCAGCAGATACAGGGTATCGGGCTATGGCTACACCTTC. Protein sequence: CASRYRVSGYGYTF.

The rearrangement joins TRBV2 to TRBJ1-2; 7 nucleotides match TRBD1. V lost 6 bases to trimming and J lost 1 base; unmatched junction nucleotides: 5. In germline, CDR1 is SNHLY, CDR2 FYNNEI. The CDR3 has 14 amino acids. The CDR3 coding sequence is TGTGCCAGCAGGGGGGACAGCTATAACTATGGCTACACCTTC. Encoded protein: CASRGDSYNYGYTF.

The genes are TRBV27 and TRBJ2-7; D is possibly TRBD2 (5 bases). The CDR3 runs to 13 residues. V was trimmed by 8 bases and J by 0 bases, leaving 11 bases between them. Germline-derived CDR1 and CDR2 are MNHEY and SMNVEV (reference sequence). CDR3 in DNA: TGTGCCAGCGGCCGGAGGACCTCCTACGAGCAGTACTTC. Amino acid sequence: CASGRRTSYEQYF.

The CDR3 is CASSQGGLLLRNEQFF. CDR3 nucleotides: TGTGCCAGCAGCCAAGGGGGACTACTCCTCCGGAATGAGCAGTTCTTC. V is TRBV3-1 (or the pseudogene TRBV3-2) and J is TRBJ2-1; 7 bases match TRBD2. The junction had 10 bases not matched to a gene; V was cut back by 1 base and J by 7 bases. The V gene's germline CDR1 is LGHDT and CDR2 YNNKEL (reference sequence). CDR3 length: 16 residues.

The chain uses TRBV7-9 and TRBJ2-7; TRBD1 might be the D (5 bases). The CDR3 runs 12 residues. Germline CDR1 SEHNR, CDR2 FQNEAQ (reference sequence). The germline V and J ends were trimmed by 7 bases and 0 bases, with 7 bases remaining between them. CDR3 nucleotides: TGTGCCAGCAAAGGGGCCTCCTACGAGCAGTACTTC. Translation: CASKGASYEQYF.